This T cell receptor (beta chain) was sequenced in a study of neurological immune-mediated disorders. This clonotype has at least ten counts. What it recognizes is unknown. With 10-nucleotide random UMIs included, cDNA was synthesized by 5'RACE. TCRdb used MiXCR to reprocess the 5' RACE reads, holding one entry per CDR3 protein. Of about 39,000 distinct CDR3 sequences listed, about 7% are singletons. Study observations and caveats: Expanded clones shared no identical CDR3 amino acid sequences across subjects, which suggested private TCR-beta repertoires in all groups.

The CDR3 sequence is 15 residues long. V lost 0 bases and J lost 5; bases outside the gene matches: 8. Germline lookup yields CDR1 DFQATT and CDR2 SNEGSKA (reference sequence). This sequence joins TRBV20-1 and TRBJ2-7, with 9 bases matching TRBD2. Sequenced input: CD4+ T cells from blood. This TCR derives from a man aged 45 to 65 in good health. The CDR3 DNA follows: TGCAGTGCTAGAGACCGCGGGAGGGCCCCCCACGAGCAGTACTTC. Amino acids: CSARDRGRAPHEQYF.